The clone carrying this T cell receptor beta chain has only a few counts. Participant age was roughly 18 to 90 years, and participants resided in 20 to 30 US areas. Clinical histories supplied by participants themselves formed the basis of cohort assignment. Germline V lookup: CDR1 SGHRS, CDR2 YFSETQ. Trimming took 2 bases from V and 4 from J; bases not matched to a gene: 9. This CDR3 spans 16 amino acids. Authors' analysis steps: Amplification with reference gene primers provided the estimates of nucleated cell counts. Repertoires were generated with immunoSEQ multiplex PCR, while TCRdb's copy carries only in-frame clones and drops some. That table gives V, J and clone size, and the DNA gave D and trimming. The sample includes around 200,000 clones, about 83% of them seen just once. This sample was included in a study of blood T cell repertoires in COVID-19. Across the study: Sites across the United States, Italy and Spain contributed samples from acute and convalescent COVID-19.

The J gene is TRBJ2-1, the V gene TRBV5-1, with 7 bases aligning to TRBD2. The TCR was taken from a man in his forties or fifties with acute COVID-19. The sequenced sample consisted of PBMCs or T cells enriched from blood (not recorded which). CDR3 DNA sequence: TGCGCCAGCAGCTTCGGGCTAGCGGACGGGTACAATGAGCAGTTCTTC. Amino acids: CASSFGLADGYNEQFF.